This passage covers 9 T cell receptor beta chains from one sample sequenced in a study of immune cell composition in non-small cell lung cancer. Method: immunoSEQ multiplex PCR; TCRdb's copy keeps in-frame clones and lacks some. The data hold about 4,900 clones, with around 77% observed a single time. The normal lung sample lay at least 3 cm, and maximally far, from the tumour. Sequencing input: non-adjacent lung tissue. The receptors come from a human donor with non-small cell lung cancer.

The rearrangement links TRBV7-6 to TRBJ2-7; D may be TRBD1 (6 bases). Germline-derived CDR1 and CDR2 are SGHVS and FNYEAQ. The CDR3 is 14 amino acids. Trimming cost V 7 bases and J 4 bases, with 17 bases left between them. The CDR3 coding sequence is TGTGCCAGCACCATGGGGCAGGGGCTTTACGAGCAGTACTTC. Encoded protein: CASTMGQGLYEQYF.

The chain is built from TRBV7-2 and TRBJ1-1, with D hard to call. CDR1 and CDR2 (germline): SGHTA, FQGNSA. Trimming left V 3 bases short and J 3 bases short, with 8 bases between. This CDR3 comprises 13 residues. CDR3 bases: TGTGCCAGCAGCTTGTCCGTTCACACTGAAGCTTTCTTT. Its protein is CASSLSVHTEAFF.

This chain uses TRBV10-2 with TRBJ2-1, with TRBD2 as a possible D gene (5 bases). The CDR3 loop spans 15 amino acids. Trimming removed 2 bases from V and 7 bases from J, with 15 bases in between. From germline, CDR1 is WSHSY and CDR2 SAAADI. The CDR3 region has the DNA TGCGCCAGCAGTGAGCCTAGGGAGATAGAAAATGAGCAGTTCTTC. Residues: CASSEPREIENEQFF.

The J gene is TRBJ1-5, the V gene TRBV4-1; possibly TRBD1 for D (5 bases). This CDR3 comprises 14 residues. V lost 0 bases and J 5 bases, leaving 8 bases between the germline ends. Germline V gives CDR1 MGHRA, CDR2 YSYEKL. The CDR3 spells CASSQEEGYQPQHF. The CDR3 DNA is TGCGCCAGCAGCCAAGAGGAGGGGTATCAGCCCCAGCATTTT.

This chain connects TRBV9 to TRBJ2-3, with 7 nucleotides matching TRBD1. V lost 3 bases to trimming and J lost 2 bases; unmatched junction nucleotides: 12. The CDR3 spans 17 residues. The germline V gene encodes CDR1 SGDLS and CDR2 YYNGEE. The CDR3 sequence is CASSELAGTAYTDTQYF. The CDR3, as DNA: TGTGCCAGCAGCGAACTCGCCGGGACAGCCTACACAGATACGCAGTATTTT.

The chain has TRBV10-3 and TRBJ2-5; D not certain. The CDR3 spans 13 residues. V lost 6 bases to trimming and J lost 2 bases, with 10 bases between them. Germline V gene lookup returns CDR1 ENHRY and CDR2 SYGVKD. In DNA, the CDR3 is TGTGCCATCAGACCCGACTGGCAAGAGACCCAGTACTTC. This codes for CAIRPDWQETQYF.

The chain links TRBV4-3 to TRBJ1-2, with TRBD1 matching over 7 bases. Trimming removed 0 bases from V and 7 bases from J; junction bases left unmatched: 5. CDR3 length: 14 residues. CDR1 is LGHNA and CDR2 is YSLEER in the germline V gene. As DNA, the CDR3 is TGCGCCAGCAGCCAAGAGACAGGGATTGGTGGCTACACCTTC. Protein product: CASSQETGIGGYTF.

This sequence joins TRBV9 and TRBJ2-1; 10 bases match TRBD2. CDR1 is SGDLS, CDR2 YYNGEE, per germline. V lost 0 bases, J lost 6 bases, and 6 bases stayed unmatched. This CDR3 comprises 16 residues. CDR3 bases: TGTGCCAGCAGCGTAGATAGCGGGGGGACCGGCAATGAGCAGTTCTTC. Residues: CASSVDSGGTGNEQFF.

This sequence joins TRBV6-1 and TRBJ2-5, with D perhaps TRBD2 (6 bases). Trimming took 7 bases from V and 1 from J, leaving 10 bases between them. The CDR3 contains 13 residues. In germline, CDR1 is MNHNS, CDR2 SASEGT. The CDR3 loop reads CASTPGVQETQYF. The CDR3 DNA reads as TGTGCCAGCACTCCGGGGGTCCAAGAGACCCAGTACTTC.